Given below is one T cell receptor (beta chain) in context. The entry originates in a study of T cells after somatic rescue of genetic block. Produced via immunoSEQ multiplex PCR; TCRdb's table is partial and in-frame only. The sample has around 100,000 clones; just over 90% are singletons. J was trimmed by 5 bases and V by 4 bases; bases with no gene match: 7. CDR1 SGHKS and CDR2 YYEKEE come from the germline V gene (reference sequence). This CDR3 is built from 16 residues. Specimen: peripheral blood mononuclear cells (PBMCs). The rearrangement joins TRBV5-5 to TRBJ2-2; TRBD2 aligns across 11 bases. This receptor was taken from a woman between 18 and 30 years old. The CDR3 DNA is TGTGCCAGCAGCCCCGGGACTAGCGGCTTTACCGGGGAGCTGTTTTTT. This gives the protein CASSPGTSGFTGELFF.